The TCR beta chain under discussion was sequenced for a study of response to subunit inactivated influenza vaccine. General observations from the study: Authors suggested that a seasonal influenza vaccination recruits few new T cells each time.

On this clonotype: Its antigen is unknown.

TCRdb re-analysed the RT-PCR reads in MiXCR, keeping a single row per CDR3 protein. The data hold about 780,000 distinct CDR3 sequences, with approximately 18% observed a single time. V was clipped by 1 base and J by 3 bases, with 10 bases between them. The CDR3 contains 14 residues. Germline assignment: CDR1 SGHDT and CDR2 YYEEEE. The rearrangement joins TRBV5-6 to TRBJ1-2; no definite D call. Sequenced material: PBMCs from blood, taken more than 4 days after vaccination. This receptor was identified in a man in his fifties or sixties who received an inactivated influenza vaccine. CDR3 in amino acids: CASSLIGRDYGYTF. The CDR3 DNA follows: TGTGCCAGCAGCTTGATAGGCCGGGACTATGGCTACACCTTC. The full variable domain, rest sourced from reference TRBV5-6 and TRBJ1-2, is DAGVTQSPTHLIKTRGQQVTLRCSPKSGHDTVSWYQQALGQGPQFIFQYYEEEERQRGNFPDRFSGHQFPNYSSELNVNALLLGDSALYLCASSLIGRDYGYTFGSGTRLTVV.